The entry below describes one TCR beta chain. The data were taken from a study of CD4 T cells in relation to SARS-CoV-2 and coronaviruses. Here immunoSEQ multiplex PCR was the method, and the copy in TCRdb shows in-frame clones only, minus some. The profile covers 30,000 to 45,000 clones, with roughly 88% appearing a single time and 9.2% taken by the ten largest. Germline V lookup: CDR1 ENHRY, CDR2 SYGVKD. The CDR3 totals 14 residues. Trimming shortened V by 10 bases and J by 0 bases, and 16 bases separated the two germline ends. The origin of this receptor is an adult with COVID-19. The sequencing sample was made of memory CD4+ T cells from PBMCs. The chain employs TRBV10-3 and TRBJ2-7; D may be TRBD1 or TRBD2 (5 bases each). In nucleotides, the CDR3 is TGTGCCACTTACCGGGACCGCAGCTCCTACGAGCAGTACTTC. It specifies CATYRDRSSYEQYF.